These T cell receptor beta chains were read from a single sample in a study of blood T cell repertoires in COVID-19. The protocol was immunoSEQ multiplex PCR, while the TCRdb copy is restricted to in-frame clones and leaves out a portion. The sample shows approximately 230,000 clones, 70% to 90% of them seen only once. The sample taken for sequencing was peripheral blood. Receptor source: a man younger than 35 with active or convalescent COVID-19. The CDR3 runs from the conserved cysteine through the conserved F or W. The D gene is left open where the match is weak. Where a row states a size, it is once, few, many or the class of an expanded clone; other rows omit it.

D | J | V | size | DNA | CDR3
TRBD1 | TRBJ1-2 | TRBV28 | - | TGTGCCAGCAGTTTCGACAGGGACTATGGCTACACCTTC | CASSFDRDYGYTF
TRBD2 | TRBJ2-5 | TRBV5-6 | - | TGTGCCAGCAGCGCCCTGACTAGCGGGAGGGGGATAGAGACCCAGTACTTC | CASSALTSGRGIETQYF
TRBD1 | TRBJ1-2 | TRBV15 | few | TGTGCCACCAGCAGAGATTTGGGACAGAAATTTAACTATGGCTACACCTTC | CATSRDLGQKFNYGYTF
TRBD1 | TRBJ2-1 | TRBV4-2 | - | TGTGCCAGCAGCCAAGACAGGGGGCTCGATGAGCAGTTCTTC | CASSQDRGLDEQFF
- | TRBJ2-1 | TRBV7-9 | - | TGTGCCAGCAGCTTAGACGAGCCCCCCGTCCCCTACAATGAGCAGTTCTTC | CASSLDEPPVPYNEQFF
TRBD2 | TRBJ2-1 | TRBV11-2 | - | TGTGCCAGCAGCTCCAGGGGGGGACTAGCGGGAGAGTACGAGCAGTTCTTC | CASSSRGGLAGEYEQFF
- | TRBJ1-5 | TRBV7-9 | - | TGTGCCAGCAGTCCGGGGGGCGGCGCGAGACCCAATCAGCCCCAGCATTTT | CASSPGGGARPNQPQHF
TRBD2 | TRBJ2-1 | TRBV28 | - | TGTGCCATCCGTAGCGGGAGTACCATCTCCTACAATGAGCAGTTCTTC | CAIRSGSTISYNEQFF
TRBD1 | TRBJ2-1 | TRBV19 | once | TGTGCCAGTAACTACAGGGGAACCTACAATGAGCAGTTCTTC | CASNYRGTYNEQFF
TRBD1 | TRBJ2-5 | TRBV27 | - | TGTGCCAGCAGTTCCTGGGACAGGGGTAAAGAGACCCAGTACTTC | CASSSWDRGKETQYF
- | TRBJ1-3 | TRBV7-9 | once | TGTGCCAGCAGCTTAGCGAGGCCGCCTCCTGGAAACACCATATATTTT | CASSLARPPPGNTIYF
- | TRBJ1-5 | TRBV5-5 | - | TGTGCCAGCAGCCCCGGCGGGCAGGAGGCGCCCCAGCATTTT | CASSPGGQEAPQHF
- | TRBJ1-6 | TRBV6-2/TRBV6-3 | - | TGTGCCAGCAGTTACTCGACGGTCCCGGGCTCCTATAATTCACCCCTCCACTTT | CASSYSTVPGSYNSPLHF
- | TRBJ2-2 | TRBV30 | - | TGTGCCTGGAGTGTACGTTGGGGAGAGGTTACCGGGGAGCTGTTTTTT | CAWSVRWGEVTGELFF
TRBD1 | TRBJ1-2 | TRBV11-2 | - | TGTGCCAGCAGCTTCCTGACAGGGGTCGGTGGCTACACCTTC | CASSFLTGVGGYTF
- | TRBJ2-3 | TRBV7-2 | - | TGTGCCAGCAGCAGGGCGGGAGATACGCAGTATTTT | CASSRAGDTQYF
- | TRBJ2-1 | TRBV9 | - | TGTGCCAGCAGCGTAGGATCAGGGGACAATGAGCAGTTCTTC | CASSVGSGDNEQFF
- | TRBJ2-3 | TRBV7-3 | - | TGTGCCAGCAGCTTATTAGAAAGGGGGTCCACAGATACGCAGTATTTT | CASSLLERGSTDTQYF
TRBD2 | TRBJ2-3 | TRBV5-1 | - | TGCGCCAGCAGCTGGACATCTCTAGCGGGGGGGCCGTCTAGCACAGATACGCAGTATTTT | CASSWTSLAGGPSSTDTQYF
TRBD1 | TRBJ1-5 | TRBV18 | - | TGTGCCAGCTCACCAGGACAGGCCATCAATCAGCCCCAGCATTTT | CASSPGQAINQPQHF
- | TRBJ1-2 | TRBV24-1 | - | TGTGCCACCAGTGATTTGCAGGCCTCGACAGTCCGATACACCTTC | CATSDLQASTVRYTF
TRBD1 | TRBJ1-1 | TRBV6-2/TRBV6-3 | - | TGTGCCAGCAGTTACCCGGGACAGCCGGCTACGTACTTGAACACTGAAGCTTTCTTT | CASSYPGQPATYLNTEAFF
TRBD2 | TRBJ2-1 | TRBV11-2 | once | TGTGCCAGCAGCTTAGAGACTAGCGGGAGGGCCTTGGAGTACAATGAGCAGTTCTTC | CASSLETSGRALEYNEQFF
- | TRBJ1-3 | TRBV2 | - | TGTGCCAGCAGTGCTTCCGGAGGGTACTCTGGAAACACCATATATTTT | CASSASGGYSGNTIYF
- | TRBJ2-7 | TRBV7-9 | few | TGTGCCAGCAGCTTAGCGGGGGGTCACGAGCAGTACTTC | CASSLAGGHEQYF
TRBD1 | TRBJ1-4 | TRBV4-1 | few | TGCGCCAGCAGCCAGGGCGGACAGGGGGCTAATGAAAAACTGTTTTTT | CASSQGGQGANEKLFF
TRBD2 | TRBJ2-3 | TRBV11-2 | - | TGTGCCAGCAGCTTAGAAACTAGCGGGAGGACAACAGATACGCAGTATTTT | CASSLETSGRTTDTQYF
TRBD1 | TRBJ2-7 | TRBV19 | - | TGTGCCAGTAGCCCGGGACAGGGCCTTACCTACGAGCAGTACTTC | CASSPGQGLTYEQYF
- | TRBJ2-7 | TRBV6-2/TRBV6-3 | - | TGTGCCAGCAGTTACCAGTTGTTCTTCTACGAGCAGTACTTC | CASSYQLFFYEQYF
- | TRBJ2-5 | TRBV27 | - | TGTGCCAGCAGTTTAAACAGGTACCAAGAGACCCAGTACTTC | CASSLNRYQETQYF
- | TRBJ2-2 | TRBV7-3 | - | TGTGCCAGCAGCTATCAATTAGCGGAGGAGCTGTTTTTT | CASSYQLAEELFF
TRBD2 | TRBJ2-6 | TRBV5-8 | - | TGTGCCAGCAGCAGAAATAGCGGGGGGGCAACTGGGGCCAACGTCCTGACTTTC | CASSRNSGGATGANVLTF
TRBD1 | TRBJ2-1 | TRBV4-3 | - | TGCGCCAGCAGCCAGAGCTGGGTAGGGGGCACGAATGAGCAGTTCTTC | CASSQSWVGGTNEQFF
TRBD2 | TRBJ2-1 | TRBV2 | few | TGTGCCAGTCTCCCAGCGGGAGGGAATGAGCAGTTCTTC | CASLPAGGNEQFF
TRBD1 | TRBJ2-2 | TRBV7-2 | - | TGTGCCAGCAGCCCACAGGGGGTTACCGGGGAGCTGTTTTTT | CASSPQGVTGELFF
- | TRBJ2-5 | TRBV12-3/TRBV12-4 | - | TGTGCCAGCAGTTTGAGTCTCGCGGAGACCCAGTACTTC | CASSLSLAETQYF
- | TRBJ1-1 | TRBV11-2 | - | TGTGCCAGCAGCACCGCCCTGCGCGGGGGTTGGGGGGGAGCTTTCTTT | CASSTALRGGWGGAFF